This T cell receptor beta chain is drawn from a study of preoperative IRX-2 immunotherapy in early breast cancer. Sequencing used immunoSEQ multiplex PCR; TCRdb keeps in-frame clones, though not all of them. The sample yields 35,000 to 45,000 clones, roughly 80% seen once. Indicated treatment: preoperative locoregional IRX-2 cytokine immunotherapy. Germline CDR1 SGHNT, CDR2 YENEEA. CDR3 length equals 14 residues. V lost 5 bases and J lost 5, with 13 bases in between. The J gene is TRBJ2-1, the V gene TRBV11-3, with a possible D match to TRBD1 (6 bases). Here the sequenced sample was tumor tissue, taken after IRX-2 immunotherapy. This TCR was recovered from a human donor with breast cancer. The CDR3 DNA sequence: TGTGCCAGCAGCCCCCAGGGACACGACAATGAGCAGTTCTTC. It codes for CASSPQGHDNEQFF.